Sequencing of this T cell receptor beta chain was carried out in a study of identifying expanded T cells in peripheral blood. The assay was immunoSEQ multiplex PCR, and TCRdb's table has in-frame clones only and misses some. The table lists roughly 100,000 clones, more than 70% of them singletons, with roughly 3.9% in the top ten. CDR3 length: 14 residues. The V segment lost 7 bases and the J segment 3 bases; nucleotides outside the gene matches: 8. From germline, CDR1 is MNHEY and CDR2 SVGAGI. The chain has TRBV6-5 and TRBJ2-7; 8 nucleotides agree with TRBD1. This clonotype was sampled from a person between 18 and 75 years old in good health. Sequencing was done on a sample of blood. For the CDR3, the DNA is TGTGCCAGCAAGCTGGGACAGGCGAACTACGAGCAGTACTTC. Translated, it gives CASKLGQANYEQYF.